One and the same sample provided the 2 T cell receptor beta chains below, sequenced in a study of T-cell memory formation after mild COVID-19. TCRdb re-derived calls from the 5' RACE reads in MiXCR, one entry per CDR3 protein. The sample shows over 350,000 distinct CDR3 sequences, about 15% of them seen only once. Sequenced input: PBMCs or a T cell subset sorted from them (not recorded which). The receptors here all came from a young man who had mild COVID-19 (a few samples of this study predate the infection). Cell type and time point are not known.

A few counts support this clonotype. J is TRBJ1-4 and V is TRBV7-2; D is unresolved. The germline CDR1 and CDR2 sequences are SGHTA and FQGNSA. CDR3 length: 14 amino acids. Trimming pared 5 bases from V and 8 bases from J, leaving 15 bases between. In DNA, the CDR3 is TGTGCCAGCAGCCCGACGCAAACAGCAGAAAAACTGTTTTTT. As protein: CASSPTQTAEKLFF. Full variable domain (remainder filled in from reference TRBV7-2 and TRBJ1-4): GAGVSQSPSNKVTEKGKDVELRCDPISGHTALYWYRQSLGQGLEFLIYFQGNSAPDKSGLPSDRFSAERTGGSVSTLTIQRTQQEDSAVYLCASSPTQTAEKLFFGSGTQLSVL.

The genes are TRBV10-3 and TRBJ1-1; D is undetermined. The germline gives CDR1 ENHRY, CDR2 SYGVKD. V lost 4 bases and J 0 bases, leaving 12 bases between the germline ends. The CDR3 consists of 15 residues. The CDR3 protein is CAISVLSSLNTEAFF. The CDR3 DNA follows: TGTGCCATCAGTGTGTTGTCTTCGTTGAACACTGAAGCTTTCTTT.